Described below is a single T cell receptor beta chain sequence and its context. Its antigen remains unidentified. The data belong to a study of radiotherapy plus CTLA-4 blockade in lung cancer. Study findings and constraints: Reports identified early blood T cell clone dynamics, with interferon-beta, as the best response predictor. After treatment with radiotherapy plus ipilimumab, TCR clones that came from the tumor expanded in blood.

This CDR3 has 15 residues. The germline V and J ends were trimmed by 2 bases and 6 bases, with 15 bases remaining between them. Per the germline V gene, CDR1 is SGHTA and CDR2 is FQGNSA. The data were produced by immunoSEQ multiplex PCR, yet TCRdb's version contains in-frame clones alone and is incomplete. The sample has about 38,000 clones, around 79% seen once. Specimen: peripheral blood, collected from a patient treated with radiotherapy plus ipilimumab. The TCR originated in a human donor with non-small cell lung cancer who had stable disease on radiotherapy plus ipilimumab. V usage is TRBV7-2 and J usage is TRBJ2-3; the D is unclear. The CDR3 sequence is CASSLFETMGDTQYF. CDR3 DNA: TGTGCCAGCAGCTTATTTGAGACCATGGGGGATACGCAGTATTTT.